The following is a T cell receptor (beta chain) sequence with its context. This clone has a single count. The specificity of this receptor is unknown. No much larger clonotype is one base removed from it; base qualities were not supplied. Trimming at the junction amounts to 6 bases on V and 3 bases on J, and the germline ends lie 6 bases apart. From cysteine to phenylalanine, the CDR3 is 11 amino acids long. Only CDR3 DNA is held: 33 bases, read in frame from base 1. CDR1 and CDR2 were assigned from the germline V gene as SNHLY and FYNNEI. This sample stems from a study of T cell responses to AZD1222 COVID-19 vaccine (dated by TCRdb to about 2021). Background on the whole study: A total of 240 or so trial participants underwent TCR sequencing, of whom some 200 had received two doses of AZD1222 and approximately 25 had received two doses of the MenACWY control vaccine. Trial participants were enrolled into age subgroups of 18-55, 56-69 and 70-plus years, which contained about 150, 28 and 57 TCR-sequenced participants, respectively. Overall study results and their limits: Because no day 14 peak-response samples were available, the repertoires could be characterized only after the peak T cell response. The 56-69-year group was small, and its depth increase did not reach significance, likely because of low power. The vaccine-associated CD4 TCRs covered the entire spike protein, and the dominant responses fell in regions 160-218 and 743-854. Participants were mostly white British, with more females than males. The authors suggested clonal diversity may have been underestimated. Nearly half of unique spike-specific TCRs reportedly recognized epitopes outside regions mutated in the B.1.351 and B.1.1.7 variants. Conclusions about previously exposed vaccinees are limited because only a handful of AZD1222 recipients were SARS-CoV-2 seropositive at baseline. A significant rise in spike-specific TCR breadth and depth was observed after two AZD1222 doses relative to day 0 and relative to MenACWY recipients.

The CDR3 regions of human TCRbeta chains were subjected to immunosequencing. The paper's data handling went like this. Repertoire TCRs were matched against a reference library of SARS-CoV-2-specific TCRs generated with the MIRA antigen-specificity platform. Breadth meant the fraction of unique TCRs that were SARS-CoV-2-associated, whereas depth meant the fraction of total T cells that were SARS-CoV-2-associated. Using the MIRA data, every spike-specific TCR was mapped to the spike region that the TCR reacted to and assigned to either a CD4 or a CD8 class. Log10-transformed breadth and depth values were compared by one-way ANOVA with Sidak's multiple comparisons tests. This is the immuneACCESS table as TCRdb keeps it, with only in-frame sequences that have V and J called. A part of the clones is gone; compared with another copy, unresolved V genes explain less than half, and the rest is unexplained. The V and J calls and clone size are taken from that table; D and trimming were inferred from the DNA. In all, the sample holds about 93,000 clones, and 85% to 90% of those were seen once. Jointly, the top ten make up under 3% of the sample.

Taken with the paper, the label for time point translates to: about 28 days (+/-7) after the second vaccine dose. Because spike-specific TCR depth and breadth did not differ between the two schedules, AZD1222 recipients who got a second dose at roughly 4 weeks were pooled with those who got a second dose at roughly 12 weeks. Samples from vaccinated people were obtained from the UK trials COV001 and COV002, which included a single-blind randomized controlled phase 2/3 trial of AZD1222 (ChAdOx1 nCoV-19) in healthy adults. For TCRbeta chain sequencing, PBMC samples were collected from trial participants at day 0 and at day 28 after the second dose.

Rearrangement joined TRBV2 to TRBJ2-7; too little of a D gene remains to name it. The receptor comes from an adult who received the AZD1222 COVID-19 vaccine. The sample was peripheral blood, taken 28 days after the second AZD1222 dose. This receptor carries the CDR3 CASSPHYEQYF. In nucleotide form, the sequence is TGTGCCAGCAGCCCCCACTACGAGCAGTACTTC.